These 24 T cell receptor beta chains originate from one sample sequenced in a study of blood T cells in healthy people across ages. A second PCR of 7 to 11 cycles used a sample-barcoded 5' primer and a J-beta primer mix. MiXCR was run by TCRdb on the 5' RACE reads, yielding one entry per CDR3 protein. Of fewer than 2,000,000 distinct CDR3 sequences listed, about two fifths are singletons. Sequencing was carried out using blood. These receptors all stem from a human donor in good health.

This chain connects TRBV3-1 to TRBJ2-4, with TRBD2 matching over 7 bases. V lost 3 bases to trimming and J lost 7 bases; unmatched junction nucleotides: 3. CDR1 is LGHDT, CDR2 YNNKEL, per germline (reference sequence). The CDR3 runs 13 residues. The CDR3 sequence is CASSQTSNNIQYF. The CDR3, as DNA: TGTGCCAGCAGCCAGACTAGCAACAACATTCAGTACTTC.

The V gene is TRBV20-1, the J gene TRBJ2-5, with TRBD1 identical over 8 bases. V shed 0 bases and J 4 bases; nucleotides not matched to a gene: 10. This CDR3 comprises 16 residues. CDR1 is DFQATT and CDR2 is SNEGSKA in the germline V gene (reference sequence). The CDR3 is CSARDPRGHFGETQYF. CDR3 nucleotide sequence: TGCAGTGCTAGAGATCCCAGGGGGCATTTTGGAGAGACCCAGTACTTC.

V gene TRBV29-1 combines with J gene TRBJ1-1; D gene uncertain. CDR3 size: 11 residues. Trimming removed 4 bases from V and 5 bases from J, with 8 bases in between. In germline, CDR1 is SQVTM, CDR2 ANQGSEA. Written as DNA, the CDR3 is TGCAGCGTTGGATTGCCGACTGAAGCTTTCTTT. Protein product: CSVGLPTEAFF.

The chain recombines TRBV7-2 with TRBJ1-2, with D uncertain. Trimming pared 0 bases from V and 4 bases from J, leaving 9 bases between. The germline CDR1 and CDR2 sequences are SGHTA and FQGNSA. The CDR3 runs 14 residues. The CDR3 sequence is CASSLAVASYGYTF. The CDR3 DNA follows: TGTGCCAGCAGCTTAGCTGTAGCTTCCTATGGCTACACCTTC.

This clonotype was found a few times. The V gene is TRBV6-6, the J gene TRBJ2-4; 9 bases align to TRBD1. The J call is in doubt because the DNA end fits TRBJ2-7 better. This CDR3 is 16 amino acids long. CDR1 is MNHNY and CDR2 is SVGAGI in the germline V gene (reference sequence). Here the CDR3 reads CASTRGGGQGTYEQYF. In DNA, the CDR3 is TGTGCCAGCACCCGGGGAGGGGGACAGGGCACATACGAGCAGTACTTC.

V gene TRBV4-3 combines with J gene TRBJ2-4; D gene uncertain. V was trimmed by 4 bases and J by 0 bases, leaving 19 bases between them. Germline V gene data show CDR1 as LGHNA and CDR2 as YSLEER. This CDR3 has 18 amino acids. CDR3 in DNA: TGCGCCAGCAGCCCCTCTTTGGGCGCTCCGTTAGCCAAAAACATTCAGTACTTC. This sequence encodes CASSPSLGAPLAKNIQYF.

Many counts were recorded for this clonotype. V gene TRBV7-2 combines with J gene TRBJ1-2; D might be TRBD1 (5 bases). This CDR3 region has 14 residues. Germline CDR1 SGHTA, CDR2 FQGNSA. V was cut by 0 bases and J by 4 bases, with 9 bases left in between. The CDR3 here is CASSLARGSYGYTF. The CDR3 DNA sequence: TGTGCCAGCAGCTTAGCGCGGGGGAGCTATGGCTACACCTTC.

This clonotype was observed a handful of times. The chain's CDR3 is CSVEKPRGTEAFF. CDR3 in DNA: TGCAGCGTTGAGAAACCTCGCGGCACTGAAGCTTTCTTT. The chain carries TRBV29-1 and TRBJ1-1; D unresolved. Trimming took off 3 bases at V and 4 bases at J, with 12 bases between the two ends. The CDR3 is 13 residues long. Germline CDR1 reads SQVTM; CDR2 reads ANQGSEA.

A few counts support this clonotype. The chain couples TRBV5-1 to TRBJ1-4, with D hard to call. Germline assignment: CDR1 SGHRS and CDR2 YFSETQ. There are 16 residues in the CDR3. V lost 0 bases and J lost 0, with 9 bases in between. This CDR3 reads CASSLDTVATNEKLFF. The CDR3 DNA reads as TGCGCCAGCAGCTTGGACACAGTCGCAACTAATGAAAAACTGTTTTTT.

V and J are TRBV7-2 and TRBJ2-5; D is uncertain. CDR3 length equals 13 residues. The germline CDR1 and CDR2 sequences are SGHTA and FQGNSA. Trimming shortened V by 7 bases and J by 5 bases, and 14 bases separated the two germline ends. The CDR3 loop is CASTRSAGETQYF. CDR3 sequence (DNA): TGTGCCAGCACCCGTTCCGCCGGCGAGACCCAGTACTTC.

The chain combines TRBV12-3 or TRBV12-4 with TRBJ2-7, with D possibly TRBD1 on 6 matching bases. Deletions cut 3 bases from V and 3 bases from J, with 15 bases between. CDR3 length: 15 residues. This CDR3 is CASSLGHNPCYEQYF. Here the CDR3 DNA reads TGTGCCAGCAGTTTGGGACATAATCCCTGCTACGAGCAGTACTTC.

V and J are TRBV29-1 and TRBJ2-2; D remains unclear. CDR3 length: 12 amino acids. Germline lookup yields CDR1 SQVTM and CDR2 ANQGSEA. The germline V and J ends were trimmed by 3 bases and 3 bases, with 5 bases remaining between them. The CDR3 DNA reads as TGCAGCGTTGATCAGGACACCGGGGAGCTGTTTTTT. Protein product: CSVDQDTGELFF.

The chain uses TRBV4-3 and TRBJ1-5, with 7 bases aligning to TRBD1. The J segment lost 7 bases and the V segment lost 2 bases, leaving 8 bases of the junction unmatched. The CDR3 loop spans 15 amino acids. Germline CDR1 LGHNA, CDR2 YSLEER. DNA of the CDR3: TGCGCCAGCAGCCAAACCGTCCAGGGGGAACAGCCCCAGCATTTT. This encodes CASSQTVQGEQPQHF.

The chain employs TRBV7-9 and TRBJ1-4; D is unclear. The CDR3 covers 13 residues. V gave up 3 bases and J gave up 11 bases, with 13 bases separating them. Germline loops: CDR1 SEHNR, CDR2 FQNEAQ (reference sequence). Here the CDR3 DNA reads TGTGCCAGCAGCTTTTCTTCGGAGGGCAAACTGTTTTTT. This translates into CASSFSSEGKLFF.

This clonotype appeared a few times. This chain uses TRBV7-2 with TRBJ2-1; D is possibly TRBD2 (5 bases). This CDR3 is 16 amino acids long. The germline gives CDR1 SGHTA, CDR2 FQGNSA. Deletions cut 5 bases from V and 5 bases from J, with 19 bases between. CDR3 in amino acids: CASSPRVSGPHNEQFF. The CDR3 nucleotides are TGTGCCAGCAGCCCGCGCGTCAGCGGCCCCCACAATGAGCAGTTCTTC.

This clonotype was seen only a few times. The germline gene is not matched at one end of the junction; a read error may be the cause. CDR3 loop: CASTLKGDLAVNAEAFF. In DNA form, the CDR3 reads TGCGCCAGCACCTTGAAAGGGGACCTCGCGGTGAACGCTGAAGCTTTCTTT. The chain links TRBV5-1 to TRBJ1-1; tentatively, D is TRBD1 (5 bases). The germline gives CDR1 SGHRS, CDR2 YFSETQ. The CDR3 is 17 amino acids.

This chain connects TRBV7-6 to TRBJ2-3; D might be TRBD1 or TRBD2, each matching 5 bases. Deletions cut 5 bases from V and 4 bases from J, with 22 bases between. This CDR3 is built from 17 residues. CDR1 and CDR2 from the germline V gene are SGHVS and FNYEAQ. The CDR3 region is CASSPRKRAGKPDTQYF. CDR3 DNA: TGTGCCAGCAGCCCCCGCAAGAGGGCAGGGAAACCAGATACGCAGTATTTT.

The gene calls are TRBV10-3 and TRBJ2-1, with D tentatively TRBD2 (6 bases). This CDR3 contains 15 residues. Germline V gene lookup returns CDR1 ENHRY and CDR2 SYGVKD. V was cut by 3 bases and J by 7 bases, with 16 bases left in between. The CDR3: CAISDPTSGGNEQFF. The CDR3 nucleotides read TGTGCCATCAGTGACCCAACTAGTGGAGGGAATGAGCAGTTCTTC.

V gene TRBV7-2 combines with J gene TRBJ1-1, with D tentatively TRBD1 (5 bases). The CDR3 runs to 14 residues. Germline V gene data show CDR1 as SGHTA and CDR2 as FQGNSA. V was cut by 5 bases and J by 4 bases, with 14 bases left in between. CDR3 region: CASSDQTGTTEAFF. CDR3 nucleotide sequence: TGTGCCAGCAGCGATCAGACCGGGACCACTGAAGCTTTCTTT.

V is TRBV29-1 and J is TRBJ1-2; maybe TRBD1 (5 bases). V lost 7 bases and J lost 4, with 13 bases in between. The CDR3 is 12 residues long. CDR1 is SQVTM, CDR2 ANQGSEA, per germline. Here the CDR3 DNA reads TGCAGCGGCGGCGGGGGGACCTATGGCTACACCTTC. Amino acids: CSGGGGTYGYTF.

V usage is TRBV20-1 and J usage is TRBJ2-1; TRBD2 aligns across 12 bases. The CDR3 length is 18 residues. CDR1 is DFQATT and CDR2 is SNEGSKA in the germline V gene (reference sequence). Unmatched junction bases numbered 16, after V lost 3 bases and J lost 7 bases. The DNA for the CDR3 is TGCAGTGCTAGTCACCTAGCGGGGGGGTCTCGTAGTAAGAATGAGCAGTTCTTC. Its translation: CSASHLAGGSRSKNEQFF.

The sample holds a few counts of this clonotype. This sequence joins TRBV29-1 and TRBJ2-3, with TRBD2 matching over 11 bases. V trimming: 4 bases; J trimming: 1 base; junction bases outside the gene matches: 7. CDR1 and CDR2 from the germline V gene are SQVTM and ANQGSEA. The CDR3 runs to 16 residues. The DNA for the CDR3 is TGCAGCGTTGCCCGGACTAGCGGGTGGCGCACAGATACGCAGTATTTT. It translates to CSVARTSGWRTDTQYF.

Only a few counts were recorded for this clonotype. The chain carries TRBV5-5 and TRBJ2-7; no clear D. This CDR3 has 11 residues. Trimming shortened V by 0 bases and J by 12 bases, and 10 bases separated the two germline ends. CDR1 SGHKS and CDR2 YYEKEE come from the germline V gene (reference sequence). In DNA form, the CDR3 reads TGTGCCAGCAGCTTGGGGCACACCACGTACTTC. Translation: CASSLGHTTYF.

The chain employs TRBV11-3 and TRBJ2-5; possibly TRBD2 for D (6 bases). The CDR3 covers 15 residues. The germline V and J ends were trimmed by 4 bases and 2 bases, with 14 bases remaining between them. From germline, CDR1 is SGHNT and CDR2 YENEEA. This CDR3 is CASSWGVGKQETQYF. CDR3 sequence (DNA): TGTGCCAGCAGCTGGGGGGTGGGGAAACAAGAGACCCAGTACTTC.